This record covers a single TCR beta chain. Its specificity is unknown. The CDR3 loop spans 15 amino acids. The V gene's germline CDR1 is SGDLS and CDR2 YYNGEE. After removal of 1 base from V and 7 bases from J, the junction contained 4 bases not matched to a gene. Constant-segment primers served in 5'RACE that generated TCR alpha and TCR beta cDNA libraries bearing sample barcodes and UMIs. TCRdb reprocessed the 5' RACE reads via MiXCR and lists one record per CDR3 protein. The sample lists tens of thousands of distinct CDR3 sequences, around a quarter occurring once. This record comes from a study of T-cell memory formation after mild COVID-19. Findings of the study overall: Clonal second-wave expansions that peaked on day 37 had unconfirmed SARS-CoV-2 specificity. Pre-infection memory showed some responding clones, and this suggested that cross-reactive memory joined. Clones contracting over day 15 to 85 were CD4/CD8 balanced, with later expanders leaning CD4+.

Sequencing was done on a sample of PBMCs or a T cell subset sorted from them (not recorded which). This chain joins TRBV9 and TRBJ2-1; 11 positions agree with TRBD2. The source is a man between 18 and 35 years old who had mild COVID-19 (a few samples of this study predate the infection). Cell type and time point are not known. The CDR3 DNA reads TGTGCCAGCAGCGTATCTAGCGGGGGGCCTAATGAGCAGTTCTTC. This encodes CASSVSSGGPNEQFF.